A selection of T cell receptor beta chains follows, all from one sample in a study of blood T cell repertoires in COVID-19. Repertoires were generated with immunoSEQ multiplex PCR, while TCRdb's copy carries only in-frame clones and drops some. The sample lists around 120,000 clones, around nine tenths occurring once. Sequenced input: peripheral blood. The receptors stem from a human donor with active COVID-19. The donor label of this sample is uncertain. CDR3s include the opening cysteine and the closing phenylalanine or tryptophan. A D gene is named only where the DNA matches it firmly. Not all rows give a size; the values are once, few, many and, for expanded clones, a class.

D	size	V	J	DNA	CDR3
TRBD2	-	TRBV4-1	TRBJ2-7	TGCGCCAGCAGCCAAGGGGAGGGATTGGAGCAGTACTTC	CASSQGEGLEQYF
TRBD1	-	TRBV3-1/TRBV3-2	TRBJ1-4	TGTGCCAGCAGCCAAGACGCGACAGGGGATGAAAAACTGTTTTTT	CASSQDATGDEKLFF
TRBD1	-	TRBV5-5	TRBJ2-7	TGTGCCAGCAGCGCCCCGGGACAGAGACTTTACGAGCAGTACTTC	CASSAPGQRLYEQYF
-	-	TRBV11-2	TRBJ2-5	TGTGCCAGCAGCTTAGCAGGGGCAGAGACCCAGTACTTC	CASSLAGAETQYF
-	-	TRBV13	TRBJ1-1	TGTGCCAGCAGCTTATGGGGCAGCACCACGGACACTGAAGCTTTCTTT	CASSLWGSTTDTEAFF
TRBD1	-	TRBV18	TRBJ1-4	TGTGCCAGCTCACGAGACAGGGGGCGTGGTGAAAAACTGTTTTTT	CASSRDRGRGEKLFF
-	-	TRBV6-5	TRBJ2-2	TGTGCCAGCAGTTACGAGGGAGGAAACACCGGGGAGCTGTTTTTT	CASSYEGGNTGELFF
TRBD1	-	TRBV4-3	TRBJ1-6	TGCGCCAGCAGCCAGGGACAGGGTCGCCATAATTCACCCCTCCACTTT	CASSQGQGRHNSPLHF
-	-	TRBV18	TRBJ1-1	TGTGCCAGCTCACCACGAAACCAACAGCAAACTGAAGCTTTCTTT	CASSPRNQQQTEAFF
TRBD1	once	TRBV3-1/TRBV3-2	TRBJ2-7	TGTGCCAGCAGCCAAGAAATAATAGGGGGCACCTACGAGCAGTACTTC	CASSQEIIGGTYEQYF
-	once	TRBV7-8	TRBJ2-3	TGTGCCAGCAGCTCCACCGGGAGCACAGATACGCAGTATTTT	CASSSTGSTDTQYF
TRBD2	-	TRBV9	TRBJ2-2	TGTGCCAGCAGCGTAGTGGTGGCGGGAGACACCGGGGAGCTGTTTTTT	CASSVVVAGDTGELFF
TRBD1	-	TRBV2	TRBJ2-1	TGTGCCAGCAGGGACAGGGCTGGTGAGCAGTTCTTC	CASRDRAGEQFF
TRBD1	-	TRBV7-9	TRBJ1-2	TGTGCCAGCAGGGGACAGGGGGCGCGTGGCTACACCTTC	CASRGQGARGYTF
TRBD1	-	TRBV5-1	TRBJ2-7	TGCGCCAGCAAGCTGACAGGGTCAACCTACGAGCAGTACTTC	CASKLTGSTYEQYF
-	few	TRBV4-2	TRBJ1-2	TGTGCCAGCAGCCAAGATCTAGGTCCCAACTATGGCTACACCTTC	CASSQDLGPNYGYTF
-	-	TRBV5-4	TRBJ2-1	TGTGCCAGCAGCTTGGAGTCTAGGCGGTCCTACAATGAGCAGTTCTTC	CASSLESRRSYNEQFF
TRBD2	-	TRBV7-3	TRBJ2-3	TGTGCCAGCAGCCCCGGGACTAGCGGGGTGATCACAGATACGCAGTATTTT	CASSPGTSGVITDTQYF
-	-	TRBV4-3	TRBJ1-6	TGCGCCAGCAGCCAAGATCAGGTTTTGAGTTCACCCCTCCACTTT	CASSQDQVLSSPLHF
-	-	TRBV14	TRBJ1-3	TGTGCCAGCAGCCAAGGAATCAACTTCTCTGGAAACACCATATATTTT	CASSQGINFSGNTIYF
TRBD1	-	TRBV4-1	TRBJ1-5	TGCGCCAGCAGCCTGAATTTGGGACAGGATGGCAATCAGCCCCAGCATTTT	CASSLNLGQDGNQPQHF
-	-	TRBV28	TRBJ1-6	TGTGCCAGCCGGTGGGGGCGCCCCCATTCACCCCTCCACTTT	CASRWGRPHSPLHF
-	-	TRBV27	TRBJ2-1	TGTGCCAGCAGTGCGTACAATGAGCAGTTCTTC	CASSAYNEQFF
-	few	TRBV10-3	TRBJ2-7	TGTGCCATCAGTGAGCCCCTGGACAGTTACTCCTACGAGCAGTACTTC	CAISEPLDSYSYEQYF
-	-	TRBV11-2	TRBJ1-2	TGTGCCAGCAGCTTAGAACAGGCTGGCTACACCTTC	CASSLEQAGYTF
TRBD2	-	TRBV7-2	TRBJ2-5	TGTGCCAGCAGCTTAGCTAGCGGGGGGGCCCAGACCCAGTACTTC	CASSLASGGAQTQYF
TRBD1	once	TRBV27	TRBJ1-4	TGTGCCAGCAGTACCTGGACAGGGAAAAAACTGTTTTTT	CASSTWTGKKLFF
TRBD1	-	TRBV3-1/TRBV3-2	TRBJ1-2	TGTGCCAGCAGCCCTTGGGACAGGGAGGTTAATGGCTACACCTTC	CASSPWDREVNGYTF
-	-	TRBV7-2	TRBJ2-3	TGTGCCAGCAGCTTGGCAGGGATCGGGACAGATACGCAGTATTTT	CASSLAGIGTDTQYF
TRBD1	-	TRBV7-2	TRBJ1-6	TGTGCCAGCAGTTCACAGGGGGCAACCTATAATTCACCCCTCCACTTT	CASSSQGATYNSPLHF
TRBD1	-	TRBV18	TRBJ1-1	TGTGCCAGCTCACCAGGGACAGGAGGTAACACTGAAGCTTTCTTT	CASSPGTGGNTEAFF
-	-	TRBV14	TRBJ2-1	TGTGCCAGCAGCCCCCGCGGGGATGGAGCAGAGCAGTTCTTC	CASSPRGDGAEQFF
-	-	TRBV19	TRBJ1-6	TGTGCCAGTAGTAAGGTCTTTGTGACAGACCGCGATCCCCTCCACTTT	CASSKVFVTDRDPLHF
-	-	TRBV6-5	TRBJ1-1	TGTGCCAGCAATCACAAGGGGGTATGGACTGAAGCTTTCTTT	CASNHKGVWTEAFF
-	-	TRBV18	TRBJ1-2	TGTGCCAGCTCACCCGACAGAGACTATGGCTACACCTTC	CASSPDRDYGYTF
TRBD1	-	TRBV27	TRBJ2-7	TGTGCCAGCTCAGGGGGAGCCCCTCTCTACGAGCAGTACTTC	CASSGGAPLYEQYF
TRBD1	-	TRBV27	TRBJ1-4	TGTGCCAGCAGTTTTCAGGGGGCAGGTGAAAAACTGTTTTTT	CASSFQGAGEKLFF
TRBD1	-	TRBV5-6	TRBJ1-6	TGTGCCAGCAGCATAAAATCGGGGACAGGGAATTCACCCCTCCACTTT	CASSIKSGTGNSPLHF
TRBD1	once	TRBV9	TRBJ1-1	TGTGCCAGCAGCCCTCGGCCGGGACAGGCTATGAACACTGAAGCTTTCTTT	CASSPRPGQAMNTEAFF
-	-	TRBV18	TRBJ2-2	TGTGCCAGCTCCGACGGGATGGCCGGGGAGCTGTTTTTT	CASSDGMAGELFF
TRBD2	-	TRBV4-2	TRBJ2-3	TGTGCCAGCAGTCTTGGCGGGGGGGCGACAGATACGCAGTATTTT	CASSLGGGATDTQYF
-	-	TRBV10-3	TRBJ2-3	TGTGCCATCAGTGCCATGTCTAGGGATACGCAGTATTTT	CAISAMSRDTQYF